The 4 T cell receptor beta chains given below trace back to one sample, sequenced in a study of identical twins. TCRdb redid the calling of the 5' RACE reads with MiXCR, one entry per CDR3 protein. Here the sample spans over 200,000 distinct CDR3 sequences, about 11% being singletons. Sequencing was performed on memory T cells sorted from blood. The origin of the receptors is a man in his forties or fifties in good health.

This clonotype was observed a few times. The gene calls are TRBV7-8 and TRBJ2-1; D may correspond to TRBD1 or TRBD2 (5 bases each). Looked up from germline, CDR1 is SGHVS and CDR2 is FQNEAQ. V gave up 1 base and J gave up 5 bases, with 9 bases separating them. CDR3 length equals 14 residues. In DNA, the CDR3 is TGTGCCAGCAGCTTAGGGGACCCAAACAATGAGCAGTTCTTC. Translating gives CASSLGDPNNEQFF. The full variable domain, its missing parts supplied by reference TRBV7-8 and TRBJ2-1, is GAGVSQSPRYKVAKRGQDVALRCDPISGHVSLFWYQQALGQGPEFLTYFQNEAQLDKSGLPSDRFFAERPEGSVSTLKIQRTQQEDSAVYLCASSLGDPNNEQFFGPGTRLTVL.

The table lists this clonotype with a few counts. This chain's CDR3 is CASSLVVRGEQYF. In DNA, the CDR3 is TGTGCCAGCAGCTTAGTTGTTAGGGGCGAGCAGTACTTC. V is TRBV11-2 and J is TRBJ2-7; a possible D gene is TRBD1 (5 bases). The V end was cut by 1 base, the J end by 6 bases, with 10 bases between. The V gene's germline CDR1 is SGHAT and CDR2 FQNNGV. This CDR3 region has 13 residues.

This clonotype was detected many times. The chain links TRBV11-1 to TRBJ1-6; weak D call: TRBD1 (5 bases). This CDR3 has 14 amino acids. V lost 5 bases, J lost 8 bases, and 13 bases lay in between. The V gene's germline CDR1 is SGHAT and CDR2 FQDESV (reference sequence). The CDR3 DNA reads as TGTGCCAGCAGCCTAGATGACAGCTATTCACCCCTCCACTTT. This sequence encodes CASSLDDSYSPLHF.

This chain links TRBV27 with TRBJ2-2; 14 bases are shared with TRBD2. The trim removed 5 bases at V and 0 bases at J, leaving 11 bases unmatched. This CDR3 contains 20 residues. Germline assignment: CDR1 MNHEY and CDR2 SMNVEV (reference sequence). The CDR3 is CASSPPGLAGGFANTGELFF. CDR3 coding DNA: TGTGCCAGCAGTCCCCCCGGACTAGCGGGGGGCTTTGCGAACACCGGGGAGCTGTTTTTT.